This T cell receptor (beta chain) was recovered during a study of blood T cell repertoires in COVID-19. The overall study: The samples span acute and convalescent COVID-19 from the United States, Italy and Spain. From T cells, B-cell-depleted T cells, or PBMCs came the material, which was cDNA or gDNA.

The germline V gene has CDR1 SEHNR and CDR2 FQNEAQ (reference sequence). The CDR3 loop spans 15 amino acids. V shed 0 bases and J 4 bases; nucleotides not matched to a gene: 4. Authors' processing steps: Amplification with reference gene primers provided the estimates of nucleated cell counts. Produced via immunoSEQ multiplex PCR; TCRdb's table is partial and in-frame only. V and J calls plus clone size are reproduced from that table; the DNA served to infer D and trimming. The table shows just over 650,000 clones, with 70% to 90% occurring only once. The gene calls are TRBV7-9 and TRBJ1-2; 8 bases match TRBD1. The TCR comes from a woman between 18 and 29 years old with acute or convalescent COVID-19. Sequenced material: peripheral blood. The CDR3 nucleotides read TGTGCCAGCAGCTTAGCGGTAGGGACAGGCTATGGCTACACCTTC. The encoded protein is CASSLAVGTGYGYTF.